This TCR beta chain was captured by sequencing in a study of blood T cell repertoires in COVID-19. Study background: The study drew acute and convalescent COVID-19 samples from the United States, Italy and Spain.

The germline V gene encodes CDR1 LGHNA and CDR2 YSLEER. V was clipped by 1 base and J by 6 bases, with 14 bases between them. The CDR3 consists of 15 residues. Per the original methods: Reference gene primer amplification yielded estimated nucleated cell counts. Data came from immunoSEQ multiplex PCR; TCRdb stores just in-frame clones and leaves some out. Clonal size and the V and J genes are those of that table, whereas D and trimming came from the DNA. The data show approximately 54,000 clones, roughly 84% seen once. J is TRBJ2-3 and V is TRBV4-3; D is unresolved. This clonotype was sampled from a man at least 80 years old with active COVID-19. Sample: peripheral blood. CDR3 residues: CASSQAVTSADTQYF. CDR3 nucleotides: TGCGCCAGCAGCCAAGCTGTGACTTCAGCGGATACGCAGTATTTT.